These T cell receptor beta chains were read from a single sample in a study of T cells in Graves' hyperthyroidism and ophthalmopathy. MiXCR, run by TCRdb on the multiplex PCR reads, gives a single entry per CDR3 protein. This table holds under 350,000 distinct CDR3 sequences, about 25% found once. Input material: blood. The receptors stem from a man aged 40-55 years with Graves' hyperthyroidism that later progressed to Graves' ophthalmopathy. CDR3s leave out the opening cysteine and the closing phenylalanine or tryptophan. Each record gives: D gene, J gene, V gene, CDR3 protein. A D gene is named only where the DNA matches it firmly.

>.|TRBJ2-6|TRBV5-1
ASSLAPGANVLT
>TRBD1|TRBJ2-5|TRBV7-2
ASSPGTGWQETQY
>TRBD2|TRBJ2-7|TRBV5-5
ASSLGLAVSYEQY
>.|TRBJ1-1|TRBV2
ASSINPRGYAF
>TRBD1|TRBJ1-5|TRBV28
ASETGDHPQH
>TRBD2|TRBJ2-2|TRBV3-1
ASSQEAGVQLF
>.|TRBJ1-5|TRBV6-2/TRBV6-3
ASSGGSRNQPQH
>.|TRBJ1-5|TRBV27
ASSPFSGDQPQH
>.|TRBJ1-1|TRBV6-5
ASHGPARANTEAF
>TRBD1|TRBJ1-5|TRBV10-3
AINADRDGQPQH
>TRBD2|TRBJ2-5|TRBV7-2
ASSLTLASETQY
>.|TRBJ1-5|TRBV15
ATSGDKNQPQH
>TRBD2|TRBJ2-7|TRBV20-1
SASVTPGLAGGAPYEQY
>.|TRBJ1-1|TRBV2
ASEGTFNTEAF
>.|TRBJ1-1|TRBV24-1
ATSDLGSAAF
>.|TRBJ2-5|TRBV12-3/TRBV12-4
ASSRTYRETQY
>TRBD2|TRBJ2-7|TRBV11-2
ASSLMPRTSGAYEQY
>.|TRBJ2-2|TRBV29-1
SVYPITGELF
>.|TRBJ2-7|TRBV5-1
ASSFRTTTSYEQY
>.|TRBJ2-7|TRBV29-1
SVKQGYEQY
>.|TRBJ1-2|TRBV7-2
ASSFGPVAGPNYGYT
>TRBD1|TRBJ2-5|TRBV2
ASVRTGPEQTQY
>TRBD1|TRBJ1-2|TRBV28
ASSQRTGVNYGYT
>TRBD2|TRBJ2-2|TRBV7-3
ASSTSGAATGELF
>TRBD2|TRBJ2-2|TRBV24-1
ATSDSSGTNTGELF
>.|TRBJ1-1|TRBV30
AWSVHGGGGLEAF
>TRBD1|TRBJ1-1|TRBV20-1
SASGTAKRAF
>.|TRBJ2-7|TRBV6-1
ASSENEQY
>.|TRBJ2-7|TRBV5-1
ANPREEQY